This paragraph covers one T cell receptor (beta chain) sequence. Germline CDR1 is SGHTA and CDR2 is FQGTGA. Trimming stripped 0 bases from V and 4 bases from J, with 13 bases between. This CDR3 has 15 residues. This specimen comes from a study of blood T cell repertoires in COVID-19. Clones were read by immunoSEQ multiplex PCR, and TCRdb kept only the in-frame ones, dropping some. The repertoire has roughly 100,000 clones, around 90% of them found once; the top ten carry approximately 5%. Sequencing was done on a sample of peripheral blood. This receptor was taken from a woman between 45 and 65 years old with COVID-19, enrolled during active disease. The chain joins TRBV7-3 to TRBJ2-7; D unresolved. The CDR3 region has the DNA TGTGCCAGCAGCTTAACAACCCTATATACTTACGAGCAGTACTTC. Translating gives CASSLTTLYTYEQYF.